Presented here are 12 T cell receptor beta chains from one specimen sequenced in a study of blood T cell repertoires in COVID-19. The assay was immunoSEQ multiplex PCR, and TCRdb's table has in-frame clones only and misses some. Among 15,000 to 19,000 clones, 75% to 90% were seen once, and the ten largest hold under 25%. The sequenced sample consisted of peripheral blood. Receptor source: an elderly man with active or convalescent COVID-19.

The rearrangement joins TRBV11-2 to TRBJ1-1; D is undetermined. CDR3 length: 11 residues. Germline V gene lookup returns CDR1 SGHAT and CDR2 FQNNGV. V was trimmed by 7 bases and J by 7 bases, leaving 10 bases between them. The CDR3 reads CASIEGYEAFF. The DNA of the CDR3 is TGTGCCAGCATCGAGGGTTATGAAGCTTTCTTT. Based on the CDR3 plus reference TRBV11-2 and TRBJ1-1, the full variable domain is EAGVAQSPRYKIIEKRQSVAFWCNPISGHATLYWYQQILGQGPKLLIQFQNNGVVDDSQLPKDRFSAERLKGVDSTLKIQPAKLEDSAVYLCASIEGYEAFFGQGTRLTVV.

This clone was counted a few times. The rearrangement links TRBV23-1 to TRBJ1-1, with D possibly TRBD1 on 6 matching bases. TRBV23-1 is marked as an open reading frame, function uncertain. Trimming pared 2 bases from V and 3 bases from J, leaving 13 bases between. CDR3 length equals 15 residues. For the CDR3, the DNA is TGCGCCAGCAGTCAACATGCCCACAGGGACACTGAAGCTTTCTTT. This gives the protein CASSQHAHRDTEAFF.

J is TRBJ1-2 and V is TRBV24-1; 8 bases map to TRBD1. CDR1 KGHDR and CDR2 SFDVKD come from the germline V gene. Trimming removed 7 bases from V and 8 bases from J; junction bases left unmatched: 8. This CDR3 is 13 amino acids long. The CDR3 loop is CATSRDRFIGYTF. DNA for the CDR3: TGTGCCACCAGCCGGGACAGGTTCATCGGCTACACCTTC.

The rearrangement links TRBV30 to TRBJ1-1; TRBD1 matches 7 bases. The CDR3 has 14 amino acids. Trimming removed 4 bases from V and 7 bases from J; junction bases left unmatched: 12. The germline V gene has CDR1 GTSNPN and CDR2 SVGIG (reference sequence). DNA of the CDR3: TGTGCCTGGACCTTTAGAGACAGGGCCGATGAAGCTTTCTTT. Protein product: CAWTFRDRADEAFF.

The chain joins TRBV5-1 to TRBJ1-2; 8 nucleotides align to TRBD1. From germline, CDR1 is SGHRS and CDR2 YFSETQ. Trimming took 4 bases from V and 1 from J; bases not matched to a gene: 6. The CDR3 runs 15 residues. The CDR3 protein is CASSVGDRFNYGYTF. CDR3 nucleotides: TGCGCCAGCAGCGTAGGGGACAGGTTTAACTATGGCTACACCTTC.

This chain connects TRBV25-1 to TRBJ1-2, with 8 bases matching TRBD1. The V gene end was trimmed by 4 bases and the J gene end by 4 bases; junction bases not matched to a gene: 17. The CDR3 spans 18 residues. Per germline, CDR1 MGHDK and CDR2 SYGVNS. In DNA, the CDR3 is TGTGCCAGCAGTGGGGGGGTCCGGGACAGGAGGTACTTCTATGGCTACACCTTC. It yields the protein CASSGGVRDRRYFYGYTF.

J is TRBJ2-7 and V is TRBV18; a weak D match, TRBD1 (6 bases). CDR1 and CDR2 (germline): KGHSH, LQKENI. The CDR3 runs to 13 residues. With 5 bases removed from V and 5 bases from J, the gap between germline ends came to 13 bases. CDR3 nucleotide sequence: TGTGCCAGCTCAGTTCAGGGGACCCACGAGCAGTACTTC. Translation gives CASSVQGTHEQYF.

The chain links TRBV13 to TRBJ1-4; no reliable D call. CDR1 and CDR2 (germline): PRHDT, FYEKMQ (reference sequence). The CDR3 is made up of 16 amino acids. V was shortened by 4 bases and J by 0 bases, with 12 bases between the two germline ends. The CDR3 DNA is TGTGCCAGCAGCTCTTACTCTGAGGCAACTAATGAAAAACTGTTTTTT. This gives the protein CASSSYSEATNEKLFF.

The gene calls are TRBV5-4 and TRBJ2-3; no definite D call. In germline, CDR1 is SGHNT, CDR2 YYREEE (reference sequence). V was pared by 3 bases and J by 0 bases, with 2 bases between. The CDR3 is 12 residues long. In DNA form, the CDR3 reads TGTGCCAGCAGCTCTAGCACAGATACGCAGTATTTT. Translating it yields CASSSSTDTQYF.

The gene calls are TRBV6-2 or TRBV6-3 and TRBJ2-7; 10 bases fit TRBD1. Losses at the gene ends were 5 bases for V and 6 bases for J; bases not matched to a gene: 7. The CDR3 covers 14 residues. Germline CDR1 reads MNHEY; CDR2 reads SVGEGT. The CDR3 DNA reads as TGTGCCAGCAGTCCCACCGGGACAGGGGCCGAGCAGTACTTC. As protein: CASSPTGTGAEQYF.

V usage is TRBV10-2 and J usage is TRBJ2-5; 7 bases align to TRBD1. Germline values: CDR1 WSHSY, CDR2 SAAADI. With V trimmed by 8 bases and J by 1 base, 10 bases remained unmatched. The CDR3 length is 15 residues. The CDR3 loop reads CASLTGAGIQETQYF. The CDR3 nucleotides are TGCGCCAGCCTTACAGGGGCCGGTATCCAAGAGACCCAGTACTTC.

The V gene is TRBV12-3 or TRBV12-4, the J gene TRBJ1-5; weak D call: TRBD1 (5 bases). V lost 6 bases to trimming and J lost 7 bases, with 10 bases between them. The CDR3 is made up of 12 amino acids. Written as DNA, the CDR3 is TGTGCCAGCAGGGGAGGGGTACAGCCCCAGCATTTT. Protein sequence: CASRGGVQPQHF.